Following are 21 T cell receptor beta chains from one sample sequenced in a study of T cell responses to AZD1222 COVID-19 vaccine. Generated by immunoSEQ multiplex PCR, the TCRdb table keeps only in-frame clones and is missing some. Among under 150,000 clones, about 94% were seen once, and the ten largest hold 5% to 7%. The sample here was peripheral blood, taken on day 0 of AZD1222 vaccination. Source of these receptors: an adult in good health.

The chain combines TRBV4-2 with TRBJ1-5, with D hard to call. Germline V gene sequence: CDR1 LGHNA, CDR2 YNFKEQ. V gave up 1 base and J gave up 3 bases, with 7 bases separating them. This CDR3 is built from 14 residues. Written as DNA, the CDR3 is TGTGCCAGCAGCCAAGGGCAGCTCAATCAGCCCCAGCATTTT. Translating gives CASSQGQLNQPQHF.

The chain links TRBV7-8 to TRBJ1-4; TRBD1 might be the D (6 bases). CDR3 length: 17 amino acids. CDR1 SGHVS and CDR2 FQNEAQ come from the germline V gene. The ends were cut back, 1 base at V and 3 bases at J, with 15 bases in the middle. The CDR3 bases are TGTGCCAGCAGCTTAGGCCCTCCGACAGGCCCTAATGAAAAACTGTTTTTT. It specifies CASSLGPPTGPNEKLFF.

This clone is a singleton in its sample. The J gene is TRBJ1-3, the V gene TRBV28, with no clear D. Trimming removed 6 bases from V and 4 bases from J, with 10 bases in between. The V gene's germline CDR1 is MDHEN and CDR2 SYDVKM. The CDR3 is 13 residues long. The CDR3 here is CASRLHSGNTIYF. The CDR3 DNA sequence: TGTGCCAGCAGGTTGCACTCCGGAAACACCATATATTTT.

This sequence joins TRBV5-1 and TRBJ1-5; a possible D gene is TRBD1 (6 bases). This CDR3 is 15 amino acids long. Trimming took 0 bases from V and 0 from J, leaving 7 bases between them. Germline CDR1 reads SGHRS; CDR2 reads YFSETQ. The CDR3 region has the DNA TGCGCCAGCAGCTTGGAGGACAGTAGCAATCAGCCCCAGCATTTT. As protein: CASSLEDSSNQPQHF.

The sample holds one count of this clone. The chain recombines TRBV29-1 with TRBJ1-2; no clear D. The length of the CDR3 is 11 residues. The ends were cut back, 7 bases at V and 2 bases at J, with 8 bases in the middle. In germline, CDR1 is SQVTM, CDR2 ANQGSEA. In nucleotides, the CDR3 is TGCAGCGCCGGAGGCAACTATGGCTACACCTTC. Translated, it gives CSAGGNYGYTF.

The CDR3 bases are TGTGCCAGTAGTATAGTCGACAGGGGGGCCCACGAGCAGTACTTC. Its protein is CASSIVDRGAHEQYF. The J gene is TRBJ2-7, the V gene TRBV19, with 9 bases that match TRBD1. V gave up 1 base and J gave up 5 bases; unmatched junction bases: 6. The germline V gene encodes CDR1 LNHDA and CDR2 SQIVND (reference sequence). The CDR3 is 15 amino acids.

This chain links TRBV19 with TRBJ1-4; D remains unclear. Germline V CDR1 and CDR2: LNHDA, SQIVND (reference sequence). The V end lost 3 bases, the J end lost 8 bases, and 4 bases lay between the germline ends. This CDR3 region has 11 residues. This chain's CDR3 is CASSIDEKLFF. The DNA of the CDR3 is TGTGCCAGTAGTATCGACGAAAAACTGTTTTTT. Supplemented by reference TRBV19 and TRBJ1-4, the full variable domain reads DGGITQSPKYLFRKEGQNVTLSCEQNLNHDAMYWYRQDPGQGLRLIYYSQIVNDFQKGDIAEGYSVSREKKESFPLTVTSAQKNPTAFYLCASSIDEKLFFGSGTQLSVL.

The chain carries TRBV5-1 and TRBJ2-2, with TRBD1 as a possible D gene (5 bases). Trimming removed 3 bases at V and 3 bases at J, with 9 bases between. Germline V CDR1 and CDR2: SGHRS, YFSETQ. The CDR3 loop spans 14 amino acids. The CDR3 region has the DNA TGCGCCAGCAGCTACGACAGCTACACCGGGGAGCTGTTTTTT. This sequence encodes CASSYDSYTGELFF.

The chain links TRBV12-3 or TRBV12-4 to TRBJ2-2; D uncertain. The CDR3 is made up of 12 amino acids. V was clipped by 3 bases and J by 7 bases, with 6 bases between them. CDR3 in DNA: TGTGCCAGCAGTTTGAGATACGGGGAGCTGTTTTTT. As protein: CASSLRYGELFF.

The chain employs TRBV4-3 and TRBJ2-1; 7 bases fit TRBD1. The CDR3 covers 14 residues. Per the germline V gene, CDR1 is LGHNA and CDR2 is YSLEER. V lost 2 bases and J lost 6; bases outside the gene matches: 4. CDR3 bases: TGCGCCAGCAGCCAAACGAACAGGGGCAATGAGCAGTTCTTC. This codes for CASSQTNRGNEQFF.

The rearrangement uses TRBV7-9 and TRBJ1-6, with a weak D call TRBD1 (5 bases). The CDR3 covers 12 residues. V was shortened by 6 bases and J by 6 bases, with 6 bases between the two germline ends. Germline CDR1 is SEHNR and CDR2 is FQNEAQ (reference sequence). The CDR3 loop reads CASRQGNSPLHF. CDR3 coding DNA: TGTGCCAGCAGGCAGGGTAATTCACCCCTCCACTTT.

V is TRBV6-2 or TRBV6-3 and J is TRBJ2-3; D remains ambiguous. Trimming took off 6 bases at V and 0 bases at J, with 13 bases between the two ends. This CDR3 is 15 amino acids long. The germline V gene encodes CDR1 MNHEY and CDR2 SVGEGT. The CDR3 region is CASSYEKQSTDTQYF. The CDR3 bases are TGTGCCAGCAGCTATGAAAAACAGAGCACAGATACGCAGTATTTT.

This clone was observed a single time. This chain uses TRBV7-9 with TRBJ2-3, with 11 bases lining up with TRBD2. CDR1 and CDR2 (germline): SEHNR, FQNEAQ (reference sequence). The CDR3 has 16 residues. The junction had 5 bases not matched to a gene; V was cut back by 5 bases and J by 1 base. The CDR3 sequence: CASSRDSGGGTDTQYF. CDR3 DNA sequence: TGTGCCAGCAGCCGAGATAGCGGGGGGGGCACAGATACGCAGTATTTT.

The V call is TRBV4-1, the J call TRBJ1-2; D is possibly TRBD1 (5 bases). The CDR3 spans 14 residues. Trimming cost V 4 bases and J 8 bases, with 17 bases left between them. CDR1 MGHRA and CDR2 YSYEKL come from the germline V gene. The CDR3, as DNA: TGCGCCAGCAGCCTGCAAGGGGAAGGGGACGGCTACACCTTC. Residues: CASSLQGEGDGYTF.

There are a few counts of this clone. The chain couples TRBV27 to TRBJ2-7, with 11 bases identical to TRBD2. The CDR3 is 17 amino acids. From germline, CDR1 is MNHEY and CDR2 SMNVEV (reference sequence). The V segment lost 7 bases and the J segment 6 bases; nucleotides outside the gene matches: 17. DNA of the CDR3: TGTGCCAGCATCGGACTAGCGGGCCCTCATTCCCATCTCGAGCAGTACTTC. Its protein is CASIGLAGPHSHLEQYF.

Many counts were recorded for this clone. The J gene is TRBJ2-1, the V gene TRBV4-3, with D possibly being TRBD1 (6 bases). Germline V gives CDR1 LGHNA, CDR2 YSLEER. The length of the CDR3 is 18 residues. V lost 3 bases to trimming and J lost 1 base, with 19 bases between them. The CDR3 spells CASSHRSTGTTSYNEQFF. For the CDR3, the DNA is TGCGCCAGCAGCCATCGATCGACAGGTACAACGTCCTACAATGAGCAGTTCTTC.

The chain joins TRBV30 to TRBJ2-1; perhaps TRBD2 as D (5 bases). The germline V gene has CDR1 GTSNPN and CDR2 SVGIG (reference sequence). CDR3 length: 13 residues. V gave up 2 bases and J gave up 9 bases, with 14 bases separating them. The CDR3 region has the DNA TGTGCCTGGAGTTTTCTACTAGGTACTGAGCAGTTCTTC. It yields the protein CAWSFLLGTEQFF.

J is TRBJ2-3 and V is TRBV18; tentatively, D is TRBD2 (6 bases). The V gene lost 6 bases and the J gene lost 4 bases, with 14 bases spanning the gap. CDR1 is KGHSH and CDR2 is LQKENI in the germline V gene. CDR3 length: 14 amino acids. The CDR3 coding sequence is TGTGCCAGCTCGTCTAGACTAGAAGCAGATACGCAGTATTTT. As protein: CASSSRLEADTQYF. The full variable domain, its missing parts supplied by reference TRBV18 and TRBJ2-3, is NAGVMQNPRHLVRRRGQEARLRCSPMKGHSHVYWYRQLPEEGLKFMVYLQKENIIDESGMPKERFSAEFPKEGPSILRIQQVVRGDSAAYFCASSSRLEADTQYFGPGTRLTVL.

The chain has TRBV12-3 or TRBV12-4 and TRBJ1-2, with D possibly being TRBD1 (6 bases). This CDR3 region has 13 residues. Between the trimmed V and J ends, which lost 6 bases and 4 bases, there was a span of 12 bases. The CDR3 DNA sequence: TGTGCCAGCAGCACAGGGATTAGCTATGGCTACACCTTC. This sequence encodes CASSTGISYGYTF.

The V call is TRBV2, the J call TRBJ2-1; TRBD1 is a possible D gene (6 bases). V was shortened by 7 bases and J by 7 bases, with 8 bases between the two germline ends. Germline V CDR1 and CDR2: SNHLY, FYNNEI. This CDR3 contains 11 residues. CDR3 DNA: TGTGCCAGCAATAGGGGGAATGAGCAGTTCTTC. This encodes CASNRGNEQFF.

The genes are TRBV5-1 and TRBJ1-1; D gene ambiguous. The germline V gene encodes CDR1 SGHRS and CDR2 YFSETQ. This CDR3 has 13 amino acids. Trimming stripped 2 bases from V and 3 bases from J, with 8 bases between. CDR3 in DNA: TGCGCCAGCAGCTTCCTAGGTGACACTGAAGCTTTCTTT. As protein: CASSFLGDTEAFF.